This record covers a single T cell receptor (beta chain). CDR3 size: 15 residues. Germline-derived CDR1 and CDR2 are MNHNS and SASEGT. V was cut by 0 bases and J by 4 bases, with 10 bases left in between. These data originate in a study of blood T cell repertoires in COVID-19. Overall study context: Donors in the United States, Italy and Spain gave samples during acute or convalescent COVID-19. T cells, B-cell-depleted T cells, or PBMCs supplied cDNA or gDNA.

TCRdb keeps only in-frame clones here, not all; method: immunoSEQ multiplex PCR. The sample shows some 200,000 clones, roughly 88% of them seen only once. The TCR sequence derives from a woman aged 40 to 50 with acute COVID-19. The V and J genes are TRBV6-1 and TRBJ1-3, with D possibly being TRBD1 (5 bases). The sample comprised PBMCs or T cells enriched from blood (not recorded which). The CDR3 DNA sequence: TGTGCCAGCAGTGAAGCCCCAGGGTCGGGAAACACCATATATTTT. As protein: CASSEAPGSGNTIYF.